This T cell receptor (beta chain) was obtained from a study of T cell repertoires in cytomegalovirus infection. Across the study: Evidence of both CMV infection and a matching HLA type came from public TCR beta signatures.

Regarding the study as a whole: In two of eight donors, the top clonotype was HLA-C-restricted CMV-specific. Summed frequency of public TCR beta families distinguished CMV carriers with the relevant HLA.

The CDR3 length is 16 residues. Germline V gene lookup returns CDR1 MGHRA and CDR2 YSYEKL. V dropped 0 bases and J dropped 3; count of bases not matched to a gene: 5. TCRdb reprocessed the reads with MiXCR, giving one entry per CDR3 protein. This table holds around 130,000 distinct CDR3 sequences, 20% to 30% found once. The sample holds a few counts of this clonotype. Its antigen is still unknown. This chain uses TRBV4-1 with TRBJ1-5; TRBD1 matches 7 bases. The sequence was collected from a human donor in good health (CMV status not recorded). Some clones in this sample may be carry-over from other donors' samples. The sample comprised PBMCs, sequenced either directly or after in vitro stimulation (not recorded which). The CDR3 DNA reads as TGCGCCAGCAGCCAAGAGCTAGGGGGCGACAATCAGCCCCAGCATTTT. This sequence encodes CASSQELGGDNQPQHF.